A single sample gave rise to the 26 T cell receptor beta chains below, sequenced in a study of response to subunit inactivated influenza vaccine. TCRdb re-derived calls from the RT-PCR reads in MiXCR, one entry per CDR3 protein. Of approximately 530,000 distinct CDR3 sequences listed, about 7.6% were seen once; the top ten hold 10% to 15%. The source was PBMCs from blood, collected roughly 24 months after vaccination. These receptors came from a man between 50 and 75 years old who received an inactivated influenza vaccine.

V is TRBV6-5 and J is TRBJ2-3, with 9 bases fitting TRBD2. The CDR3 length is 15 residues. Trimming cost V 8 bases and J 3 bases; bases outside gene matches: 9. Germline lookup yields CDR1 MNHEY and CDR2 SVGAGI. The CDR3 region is CASVSGRSGTDTQYF. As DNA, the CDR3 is TGTGCCAGCGTTAGCGGGAGAAGCGGAACAGATACGCAGTATTTT.

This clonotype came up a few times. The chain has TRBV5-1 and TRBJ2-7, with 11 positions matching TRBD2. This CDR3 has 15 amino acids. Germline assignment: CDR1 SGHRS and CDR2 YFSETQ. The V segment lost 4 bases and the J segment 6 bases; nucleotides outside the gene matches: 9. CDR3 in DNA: TGCGCCAGCAGCCTCGGGGCTAGCGGGGGGCTCGAGCAGTACTTC. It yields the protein CASSLGASGGLEQYF. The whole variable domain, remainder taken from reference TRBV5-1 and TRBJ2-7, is KAGVTQTPRYLIKTRGQQVTLSCSPISGHRSVSWYQQTPGQGLQFLFEYFSETQRNKGNFPGRFSGRQFSNSRSEMNVSTLELGDSALYLCASSLGASGGLEQYFGPGTRLTVT.

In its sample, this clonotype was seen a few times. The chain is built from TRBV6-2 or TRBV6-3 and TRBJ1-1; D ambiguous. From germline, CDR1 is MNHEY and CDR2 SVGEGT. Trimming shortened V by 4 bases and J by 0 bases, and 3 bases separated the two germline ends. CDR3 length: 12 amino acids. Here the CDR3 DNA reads TGTGCCAGCAGTTCAGTGAACACTGAAGCTTTCTTT. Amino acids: CASSSVNTEAFF.

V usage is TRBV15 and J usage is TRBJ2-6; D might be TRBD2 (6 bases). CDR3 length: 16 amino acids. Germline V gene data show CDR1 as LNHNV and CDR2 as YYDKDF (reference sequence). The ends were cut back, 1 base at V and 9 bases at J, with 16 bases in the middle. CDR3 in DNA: TGTGCCACCAGCAGAGGGGACTCCACTCCGTACAACGTCCTGACTTTC. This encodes CATSRGDSTPYNVLTF. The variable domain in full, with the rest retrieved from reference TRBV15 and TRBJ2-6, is DAMVIQNPRYQVTQFGKPVTLSCSQTLNHNVMYWYQQKSSQAPKLLFHYYDKDFNNEADTPDNFQSRRPNTSFCFLDIRSPGLGDTAMYLCATSRGDSTPYNVLTFGAGSRLTVL.

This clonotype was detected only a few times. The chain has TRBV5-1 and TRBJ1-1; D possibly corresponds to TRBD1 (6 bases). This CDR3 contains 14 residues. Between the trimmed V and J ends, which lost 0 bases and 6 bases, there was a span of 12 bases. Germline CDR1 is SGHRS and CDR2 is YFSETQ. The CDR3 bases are TGCGCCAGCAGCTTGGAACCACAGGGATCTGAAGCTTTCTTT. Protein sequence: CASSLEPQGSEAFF.

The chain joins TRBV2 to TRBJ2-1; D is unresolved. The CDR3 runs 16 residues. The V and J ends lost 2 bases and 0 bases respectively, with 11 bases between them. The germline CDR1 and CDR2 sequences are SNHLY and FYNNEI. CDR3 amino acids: CASSETRQNSYNEQFF. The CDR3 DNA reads TGTGCCAGCAGTGAAACTCGACAAAACTCCTACAATGAGCAGTTCTTC.

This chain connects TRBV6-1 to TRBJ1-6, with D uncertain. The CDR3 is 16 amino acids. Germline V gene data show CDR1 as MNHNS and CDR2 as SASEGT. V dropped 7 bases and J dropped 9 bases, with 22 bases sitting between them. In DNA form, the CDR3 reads TGTGCCAGCAATCCCTTAACCACCCATGGTGGTTCACCCCTCCACTTT. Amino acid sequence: CASNPLTTHGGSPLHF.

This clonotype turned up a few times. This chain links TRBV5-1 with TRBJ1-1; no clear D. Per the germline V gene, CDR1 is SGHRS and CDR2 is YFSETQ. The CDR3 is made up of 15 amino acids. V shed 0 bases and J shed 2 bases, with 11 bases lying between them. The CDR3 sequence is CASSLDTNINTEAFF. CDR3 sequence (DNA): TGCGCCAGCAGCTTGGATACGAATATTAACACTGAAGCTTTCTTT.

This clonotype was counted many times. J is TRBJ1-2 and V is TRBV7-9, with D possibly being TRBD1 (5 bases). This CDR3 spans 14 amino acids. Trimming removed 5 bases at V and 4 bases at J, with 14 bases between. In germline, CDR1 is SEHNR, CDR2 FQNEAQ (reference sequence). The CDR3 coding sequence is TGTGCCAGCAGCGCATCCGGGACTCGCTATGGCTACACCTTC. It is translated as CASSASGTRYGYTF.

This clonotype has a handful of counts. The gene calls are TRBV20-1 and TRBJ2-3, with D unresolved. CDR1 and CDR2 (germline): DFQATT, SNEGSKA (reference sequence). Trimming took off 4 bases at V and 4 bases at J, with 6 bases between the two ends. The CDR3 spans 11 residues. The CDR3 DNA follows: TGCAGTGCTACCAGACCAGATACGCAGTATTTT. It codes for CSATRPDTQYF.

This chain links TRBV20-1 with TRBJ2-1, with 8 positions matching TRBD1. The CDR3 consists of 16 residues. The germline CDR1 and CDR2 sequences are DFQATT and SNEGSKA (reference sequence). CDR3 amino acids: CSDNPLDRGSYNEQFF. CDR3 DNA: TGCAGCGACAACCCCCTAGACAGGGGCTCCTACAATGAGCAGTTCTTC.

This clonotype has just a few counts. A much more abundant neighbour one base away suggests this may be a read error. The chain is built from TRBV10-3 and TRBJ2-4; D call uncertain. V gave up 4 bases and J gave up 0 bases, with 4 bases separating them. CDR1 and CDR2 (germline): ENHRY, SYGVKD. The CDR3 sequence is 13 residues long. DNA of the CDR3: TGTGCCATCAGTGCTGGAGCCAAAAACATTCAGTACTTC. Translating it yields CAISAGAKNIQYF.

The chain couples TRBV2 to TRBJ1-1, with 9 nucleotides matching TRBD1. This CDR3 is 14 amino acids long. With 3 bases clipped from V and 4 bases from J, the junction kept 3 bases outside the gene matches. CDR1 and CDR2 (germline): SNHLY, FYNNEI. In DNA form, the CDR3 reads TGTGCCAGCAGTGAGGCGACAGGGGGCACTGAAGCTTTCTTT. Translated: CASSEATGGTEAFF.

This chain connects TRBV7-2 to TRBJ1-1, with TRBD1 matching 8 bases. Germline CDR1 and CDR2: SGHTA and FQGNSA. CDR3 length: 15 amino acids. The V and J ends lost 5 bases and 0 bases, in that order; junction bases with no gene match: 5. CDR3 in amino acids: CASSQRTGLNTEAFF. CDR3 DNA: TGTGCCAGCAGCCAACGGACAGGGCTGAACACTGAAGCTTTCTTT.

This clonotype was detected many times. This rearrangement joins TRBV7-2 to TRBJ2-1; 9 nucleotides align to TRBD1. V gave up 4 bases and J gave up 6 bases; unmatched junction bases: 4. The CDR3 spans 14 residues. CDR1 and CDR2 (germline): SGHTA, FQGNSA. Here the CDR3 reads CASSSRDRVNEQFF. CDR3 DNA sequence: TGTGCCAGCAGCTCCCGGGACAGGGTCAATGAGCAGTTCTTC. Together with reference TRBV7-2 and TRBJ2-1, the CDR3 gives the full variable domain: GAGVSQSPSNKVTEKGKDVELRCDPISGHTALYWYRQSLGQGLEFLIYFQGNSAPDKSGLPSDRFSAERTGGSVSTLTIQRTQQEDSAVYLCASSSRDRVNEQFFGPGTRLTVL.

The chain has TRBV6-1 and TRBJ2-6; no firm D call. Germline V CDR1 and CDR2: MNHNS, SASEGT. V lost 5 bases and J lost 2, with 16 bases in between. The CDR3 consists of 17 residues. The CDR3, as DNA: TGTGCCAGCAGTCAGCCCTCCGTTGTACCTGGGGCCAACGTCCTGACTTTC. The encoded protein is CASSQPSVVPGANVLTF.

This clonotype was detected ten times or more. The CDR3 coding sequence is TGTGCCAGCAGTCCGACCGCGAACTATGGCTACACCTTC. Its protein product is CASSPTANYGYTF. V gene TRBV6-1 combines with J gene TRBJ1-2; D ambiguous. Germline V CDR1 and CDR2: MNHNS, SASEGT. The CDR3 covers 13 residues. Trimming removed 5 bases from V and 2 bases from J, with 9 bases in between.

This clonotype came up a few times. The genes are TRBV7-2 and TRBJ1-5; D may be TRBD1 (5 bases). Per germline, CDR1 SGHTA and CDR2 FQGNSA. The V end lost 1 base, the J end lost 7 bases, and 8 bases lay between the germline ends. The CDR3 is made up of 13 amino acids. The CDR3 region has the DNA TGTGCCAGCAGCTTAGGGGACTACCAGCCCCAGCATTTT. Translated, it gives CASSLGDYQPQHF.

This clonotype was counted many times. The CDR3 region is CSASGGGNQPQHF. CDR3 in DNA: TGCAGTGCTAGCGGGGGAGGCAATCAGCCCCAGCATTTT. The chain is built from TRBV20-1 and TRBJ1-5; a weak D match, TRBD1 (5 bases). V was clipped by 3 bases and J by 2 bases, with 8 bases between them. Germline CDR1 DFQATT, CDR2 SNEGSKA (reference sequence). There are 13 residues in the CDR3.

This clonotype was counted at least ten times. The CDR3 bases are TGTGCCAGCAGTTACTCGGCCGGACTAGCGGGGGCAGATACGCAGTATTTT. Protein: CASSYSAGLAGADTQYF. The V gene is TRBV6-2 or TRBV6-3, the J gene TRBJ2-3, with 13 bases that match TRBD2. Germline assignment: CDR1 MNHEY and CDR2 SVGEGT. The CDR3 is 17 amino acids. V shed 0 bases, J shed 4 bases, and the junction held 4 bases outside the gene matches.

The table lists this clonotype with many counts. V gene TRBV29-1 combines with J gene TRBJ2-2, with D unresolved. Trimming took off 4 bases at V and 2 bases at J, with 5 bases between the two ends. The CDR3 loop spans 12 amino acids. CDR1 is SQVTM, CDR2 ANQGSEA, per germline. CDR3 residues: CSVGQNTGELFF. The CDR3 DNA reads TGCAGCGTTGGACAAAACACCGGGGAGCTGTTTTTT.

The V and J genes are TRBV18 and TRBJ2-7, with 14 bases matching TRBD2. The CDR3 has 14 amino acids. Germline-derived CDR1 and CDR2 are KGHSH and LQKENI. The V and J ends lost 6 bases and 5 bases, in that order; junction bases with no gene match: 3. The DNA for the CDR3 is TGTGCCAGCTCGGGACTAGCGGGAGCCAACGAGCAGTACTTC. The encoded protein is CASSGLAGANEQYF.

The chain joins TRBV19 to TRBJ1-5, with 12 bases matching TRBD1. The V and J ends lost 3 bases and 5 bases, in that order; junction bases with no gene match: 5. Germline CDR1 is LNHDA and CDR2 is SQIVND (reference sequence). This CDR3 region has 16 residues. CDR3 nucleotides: TGTGCCAGTAGTATCCAGGGACAGGGGGCGTATCAGCCCCAGCATTTT. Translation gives CASSIQGQGAYQPQHF.

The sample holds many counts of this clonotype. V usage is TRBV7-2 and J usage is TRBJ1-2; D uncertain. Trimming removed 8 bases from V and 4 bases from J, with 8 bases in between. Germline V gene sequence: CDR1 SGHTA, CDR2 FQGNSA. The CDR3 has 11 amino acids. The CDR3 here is CASLDGYGYTF. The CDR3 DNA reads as TGTGCCAGCTTGGACGGCTATGGCTACACCTTC.

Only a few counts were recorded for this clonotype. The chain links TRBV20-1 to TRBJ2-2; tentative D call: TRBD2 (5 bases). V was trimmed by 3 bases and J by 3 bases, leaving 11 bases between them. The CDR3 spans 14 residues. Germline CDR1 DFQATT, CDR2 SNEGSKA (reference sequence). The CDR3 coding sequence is TGCAGTGCTAGTCGCGGGTGGGACACCGGGGAGCTGTTTTTT. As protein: CSASRGWDTGELFF.

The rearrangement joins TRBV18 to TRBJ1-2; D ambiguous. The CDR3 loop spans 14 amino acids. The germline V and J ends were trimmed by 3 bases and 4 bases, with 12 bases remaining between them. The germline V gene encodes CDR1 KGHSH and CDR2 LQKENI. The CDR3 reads CASSPEGISYGYTF. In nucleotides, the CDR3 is TGTGCCAGCTCACCGGAGGGAATCAGCTATGGCTACACCTTC.